Listed below are T cell receptor beta chains from one sample, sequenced in a study of Graves' ophthalmopathy and Graves' hyperthyroidism. TCRdb re-analysed the multiplex PCR reads in MiXCR, keeping a single row per CDR3 protein. The top ten hold over 7.5% of the sample, which has 450,000 or so distinct CDR3 sequences, around an eighth seen once. Sequencing used blood. The receptor source for this set is a woman aged 25 to 39 with Graves' ophthalmopathy. Each CDR3 is given with its conserved first and last residue. A D gene is named only where the DNA matches it firmly. Clone size is given for some rows only: seen once, a few or many times, or a class if the clone is expanded.

D	J	V	length	size	DNA	CDR3
TRBD1	TRBJ2-7	TRBV4-3	15	NA	TGCGCCAGCAGCCAAGATTGGACAGGGGGATACGAGCAGTACTTC	CASSQDWTGGYEQYF
NA	TRBJ1-1	TRBV28	15	many	TGTGCCAGCAGTTCCCCGGGTCTTGGGAACACTGAAGCTTTCTTT	CASSSPGLGNTEAFF
TRBD1	TRBJ2-4	TRBV7-8	13	many	TGTGCCAGCAGCTTACCAGGACAGGTCTTACTATACTTC	CASSLPGQVLLYF
NA	TRBJ2-2	TRBV6-2/TRBV6-3	14	many	TGTGCCAGCAGAAACACCTTCTCCACCGGGGAGCTGTTTTTT	CASRNTFSTGELFF
NA	TRBJ2-7	TRBV24-1	13	many	TGTGCCACCAGTTCTACAGTATCCTACGAGCAGTACTTC	CATSSTVSYEQYF
TRBD1	TRBJ1-1	TRBV6-4	17	many	TGTGCCAGCAGTGACGAACAGGGGGGAAGAAGAAAGACTGAAGCTTTCTTT	CASSDEQGGRRKTEAFF
NA	TRBJ1-5	TRBV2	17	many	TGTGCCAGCAGGGAGCGGCAGGGTGGGTATAGCAATCAGCCCCAGCATTTT	CASRERQGGYSNQPQHF
NA	TRBJ2-5	TRBV12-3/TRBV12-4	14	many	TGTGCCAGCAGGGGCACGGGGCCCCAAGAGACCCAGTACTTC	CASRGTGPQETQYF
NA	TRBJ2-5	TRBV11-2	15	few	TGTGCCAGCAGCCTGACGCCGGAGGATAGAGAGACCCAGTACTTC	CASSLTPEDRETQYF
NA	TRBJ2-7	TRBV6-4	21	many	TGTGCCAGCAGTGCACTCAGAGGACTACCCCTAGGTCAGGAGAGCTCCTACGAGCAGTACTTC	CASSALRGLPLGQESSYEQYF
NA	TRBJ1-1	TRBV4-1	15	NA	TGCGCCAGCATCCCCCCCCCACAAGGGAACACTGAAGCTTTCTTT	CASIPPPQGNTEAFF
NA	TRBJ2-5	TRBV28	14	many	TGTGCCAGCAGTTTGATCACAGGACAAGAGACCCAGTACTTC	CASSLITGQETQYF
NA	TRBJ1-6	TRBV15	15	many	TGTGCCACCAGCAGAGAAAGGGGCTATAATTCACCCCTCCACTTT	CATSRERGYNSPLHF
NA	TRBJ1-5	TRBV7-8	13	few	TGTGCCAGCAGGGGGGGCCTGGTTCAGCCCCAGCATTTT	CASRGGLVQPQHF
NA	TRBJ1-1	TRBV15	15	NA	TGTGCCACCAGCAGAGATCGAGGCGGCTACACTGAAGCTTTCTTT	CATSRDRGGYTEAFF
TRBD1	TRBJ1-2	TRBV4-1	16	NA	TGCGCCAGCAGCCAAGATATGGTGACAGGGGGAAATGGCTACACCTTC	CASSQDMVTGGNGYTF
NA	TRBJ2-7	TRBV10-2	12	NA	TGCGCCATCCGGACACCCGTGAACGAGCAGTACTTC	CAIRTPVNEQYF
TRBD2	TRBJ2-3	TRBV4-2	18	many	TGTGCCAGCAGCCAAGATTCCACGACTAGCGGACCTGTTACTACGCAGTATTTT	CASSQDSTTSGPVTTQYF
TRBD1	TRBJ2-7	TRBV18	13	many	TGTGCCAGCTCACCTCCGGGACAGTACGAGCAGTACTTC	CASSPPGQYEQYF
NA	TRBJ1-3	TRBV12-3/TRBV12-4	16	many	TGTGCCAGCTCACTGGGAGGGGCTAGCTCTGGAAACACCATATATTTT	CASSLGGASSGNTIYF
NA	TRBJ2-2	TRBV12-3/TRBV12-4	15	many	TGTGCCAGCAGCCAGGACGGCCCGAACACCGGGGAGCTGTTTTTT	CASSQDGPNTGELFF
TRBD2	TRBJ2-2	TRBV6-1	16	few	TGTGCCAGCAGTCCCCTGACTAGCGGGCCCACCGGGGAGCTGTTTTTT	CASSPLTSGPTGELFF
TRBD1	TRBJ2-2	TRBV5-1	15	many	TGCGCCAGCACTACTACAGGGGGTAACACCGGGGAGCTGTTTTTT	CASTTTGGNTGELFF
NA	TRBJ1-1	TRBV4-1	15	many	TGCGCCAGCACAATACGGGGCGGGGAGGACACTGAAGCTTTCTTT	CASTIRGGEDTEAFF
TRBD1	TRBJ2-5	TRBV11-3	14	many	TGTGCCAGCAGCTTAGGGACAGGAGGCGAGACCCAGTACTTC	CASSLGTGGETQYF